This TCR beta chain was observed in a study of blood T cells in healthy people across ages. A J-beta primer mix and a sample-barcoded 5' primer were used in a second PCR of about 6 to 12 cycles. TCRdb called the 5' RACE reads again in MiXCR, with one record for every CDR3 protein. The table lists some 1,800,000 distinct CDR3 sequences, roughly two fifths of them singletons. This clonotype came up a few times. Its antigen is unidentified. Study findings and constraints: Roughly linear declines in TCR beta diversity per million T cells occurred with age.

This CDR3 contains 14 residues. Germline CDR1 and CDR2: SEHNR and FQNEAQ (reference sequence). The V end lost 4 bases, the J end lost 4 bases, and 12 bases lay between the germline ends. The chain carries TRBV7-9 and TRBJ2-3, with D unresolved. The sample taken for sequencing was blood. The receptor's source is a human donor in good health. CDR3 in amino acids: CASSYQGMPDTQYF. The CDR3 coding sequence is TGTGCCAGCAGCTACCAAGGGATGCCAGATACGCAGTATTTT.